This TCR beta chain was documented in a study of T cells in Graves' hyperthyroidism and ophthalmopathy. Predating any ophthalmopathy symptoms, the blood sample was taken at first hyperthyroidism diagnosis. The CDR3 loop spans 16 amino acids. Germline V gene data show CDR1 as KGHDR and CDR2 as SFDVKD. Trimming took 4 bases from V and 4 from J; bases not matched to a gene: 7. The table lists this clonotype with many counts. The source material, RNA transcripts, was used to amplify TCR beta CDR3 regions. The TCR CDR3 first-round RT-PCR relied on the HTBI primer set. MiXCR, applied by TCRdb to the multiplex PCR reads, yields one record per CDR3 protein. The sample holds 280,000 or so distinct CDR3 sequences, roughly 15% seen once.

The sequenced sample was blood. The V and J genes are TRBV24-1 and TRBJ1-5, with 9 bases lining up with TRBD1. The clonotype was recovered from a woman between 45 and 60 years old with Graves' hyperthyroidism that later progressed to Graves' ophthalmopathy. Here the CDR3 reads CATSDSTGGINQPQHF. The CDR3 coding sequence is TGTGCCACCAGTGACTCGACAGGGGGTATTAATCAGCCCCAGCATTTT.